The 27 T cell receptor beta chains given below trace back to one sample, sequenced in a study of identical twins. In TCRdb, the 5' RACE reads were re-called with MiXCR into one record per CDR3 protein. The sample records under 900,000 distinct CDR3 sequences, approximately 13% being singletons. The same data also contributed to another study, on yellow fever vaccine responses in identical twins.

The specimen sequenced was PBMCs. Receptors were obtained from a young woman in good health.

This clonotype has more than one count but fewer than ten. The CDR3 coding sequence is TGCGCCAGCAGCCAGGCACGAAGAGGGCCGAATGAGCAGTTCTTC. Its translation is CASSQARRGPNEQFF. The chain links TRBV4-1 to TRBJ2-1; possibly TRBD2 for D (5 bases). This CDR3 has 15 residues. CDR1 and CDR2 (germline): MGHRA, YSYEKL. The V end was cut by 3 bases, the J end by 7 bases, with 16 bases between.

The table lists this clonotype with a few counts. The rearrangement links TRBV7-3 to TRBJ2-5; TRBD1 matches 9 bases. Per germline, CDR1 SGHTA and CDR2 FQGTGA. CDR3 length: 16 amino acids. The J segment lost 5 bases and the V segment lost 3 bases, leaving 10 bases of the junction unmatched. The CDR3 bases are TGTGCCAGCAGCTTGGGGCTACAGGGGGCTGGGGAGACCCAGTACTTC. Residues: CASSLGLQGAGETQYF.

This clonotype turned up a few times. The chain combines TRBV20-1 with TRBJ2-7; a possible D gene is TRBD2 (5 bases). This CDR3 is built from 14 residues. Germline CDR1 is DFQATT and CDR2 is SNEGSKA (reference sequence). The V gene lost 3 bases and the J gene lost 1 base, with 13 bases spanning the gap. In nucleotides, the CDR3 is TGCAGTGCTAGTGATGGCGGGCCGTCCTACGAGCAGTACTTC. Its protein is CSASDGGPSYEQYF.

The V gene is TRBV20-1, the J gene TRBJ2-2, with no clear D. V lost 0 bases and J lost 2, with 4 bases in between. The CDR3 covers 13 residues. In germline, CDR1 is DFQATT, CDR2 SNEGSKA (reference sequence). CDR3 sequence reads: CSARDQNTGELFF. CDR3 DNA sequence: TGCAGTGCTAGAGATCAAAACACCGGGGAGCTGTTTTTT.

This chain uses TRBV28 with TRBJ1-2, with 7 bases identical to TRBD1. The V gene end was trimmed by 5 bases and the J gene end by 7 bases; junction bases not matched to a gene: 19. CDR1 MDHEN and CDR2 SYDVKM come from the germline V gene. This CDR3 is built from 17 residues. The CDR3, as DNA: TGTGCCAGCAGTCGTTCTATACCCAAAAAGGGACAGCTTGGCTACACCTTC. This gives the protein CASSRSIPKKGQLGYTF.

The V call is TRBV15, the J call TRBJ2-3; no clear D. V lost 0 bases and J lost 8, with 15 bases in between. From germline, CDR1 is LNHNV and CDR2 YYDKDF (reference sequence). The CDR3 sequence is 15 residues long. CDR3 DNA sequence: TGTGCCACCAGCAGAGATTATGATCCCACTACTACGCAGTATTTT. Encoded protein: CATSRDYDPTTTQYF.

This clonotype was seen only a few times. The chain is built from TRBV29-1 and TRBJ2-5; D is ambiguous. The germline V gene has CDR1 SQVTM and CDR2 ANQGSEA. The germline V and J ends were trimmed by 3 bases and 4 bases, with 12 bases remaining between them. The CDR3 has 13 amino acids. CDR3 protein: CSVETGVGETQYF. CDR3 DNA: TGCAGCGTTGAGACTGGGGTGGGAGAGACCCAGTACTTC.

DNA for the CDR3: TGTGCCAGCTCACCACCGAGGACAGAGTCAGATACGCAGTATTTT. Translation gives CASSPPRTESDTQYF. The rearrangement links TRBV18 to TRBJ2-3; D is perhaps TRBD1 (6 bases). The V end was cut by 0 bases, the J end by 4 bases, with 11 bases between. The CDR3 consists of 15 residues. Germline V lookup: CDR1 KGHSH, CDR2 LQKENI.

This clonotype occurred many times. The V call is TRBV12-3 or TRBV12-4, the J call TRBJ1-2; tentative D call: TRBD1 (5 bases). V lost 5 bases, J lost 8 bases, and 15 bases lay in between. The CDR3 spans 13 residues. In nucleotides, the CDR3 is TGTGCCAGCAGTCCGCTCAGGGTGTTGGGCTACACCTTC. Residues: CASSPLRVLGYTF.

The chain carries TRBV27 and TRBJ2-2, with a possible D match to TRBD2 (5 bases). The CDR3 totals 11 residues. The germline CDR1 and CDR2 sequences are MNHEY and SMNVEV (reference sequence). Trimming removed 6 bases from V and 8 bases from J, with 7 bases in between. CDR3 coding DNA: TGTGCCAGCAGGGACTTTGGGGAGCTGTTTTTT. It codes for CASRDFGELFF.

There are many counts of this clonotype. The chain has TRBV6-6 and TRBJ2-7; the D is unclear. V was trimmed by 8 bases and J by 0 bases, leaving 8 bases between them. Germline V gene sequence: CDR1 MNHNY, CDR2 SVGAGI (reference sequence). The CDR3 totals 12 residues. The CDR3 reads CASGHNSYEQYV. The CDR3 DNA sequence: TGTGCCAGCGGGCACAACTCCTACGAGCAGTACGTC.

This clonotype has more than one count but fewer than ten. V usage is TRBV21-1 and J usage is TRBJ2-2; TRBD1 was called by the table and not checked on the DNA. TRBV21-1 is a recognized pseudogene. This CDR3 contains 15 residues. CDR3 loop: CASSKQGPNTGELFF. Here the CDR3 DNA reads TGTGCCAGCAGCAAACAGGGACCGAACACCGGGGAGCTGTTTTTT.

This clonotype has just a few counts. V and J are TRBV3-1 and TRBJ2-1; D remains unclear. V lost 3 bases and J lost 4, with 13 bases in between. The CDR3 has 15 amino acids. Germline V gene data show CDR1 as LGHDT and CDR2 as YNNKEL (reference sequence). This CDR3 reads CASSHFARKYNEQFF. The CDR3, as DNA: TGTGCCAGCAGCCACTTTGCCAGGAAATACAATGAGCAGTTCTTC.

V usage is TRBV6-2 or TRBV6-3 and J usage is TRBJ2-7, with 9 bases that match TRBD1. V shed 7 bases and J 6 bases; nucleotides not matched to a gene: 10. The CDR3 contains 14 residues. Germline CDR1 reads MNHEY; CDR2 reads SVGEGT. CDR3 sequence reads: CASNSGTGNPEQYV. The CDR3 nucleotides are TGTGCCAGCAACTCAGGGACAGGGAACCCCGAGCAGTACGTC.

The CDR3 region has the DNA TGTGCCACCAGCAGACCTGGACAGGGAGACACGCCCCAGCATTTT. It specifies CATSRPGQGDTPQHF. J is TRBJ1-5 and V is TRBV15; TRBD1 matches 8 bases. CDR3 length equals 15 residues. Losses at the gene ends were 2 bases for V and 9 bases for J; bases not matched to a gene: 9. Germline V gene lookup returns CDR1 LNHNV and CDR2 YYDKDF (reference sequence).

The chain uses TRBV7-3 and TRBJ2-2; TRBD2 might be the D (6 bases). V was pared by 5 bases and J by 2 bases, with 18 bases between. The germline V gene encodes CDR1 SGHTA and CDR2 FQGTGA. CDR3 length: 17 amino acids. This CDR3 reads CASSNQPPGLNTGELFF. The CDR3 nucleotides read TGTGCCAGCAGCAACCAACCCCCCGGACTAAACACCGGGGAGCTGTTTTTT.

This clonotype was counted many times. The V call is TRBV2, the J call TRBJ2-1; 12 nucleotides line up with TRBD1. Germline CDR1 and CDR2: SNHLY and FYNNEI. V shed 8 bases and J 9 bases; nucleotides not matched to a gene: 5. This CDR3 is 13 amino acids long. For the CDR3, the DNA is TGTGCCAGCTTGGGACAGGGGGCCGGTGAGCAGTTCTTC. The encoded protein is CASLGQGAGEQFF. The variable domain in full, completed from reference TRBV2 and TRBJ2-1, reads EPEVTQTPSHQVTQMGQEVILRCVPISNHLYFYWYRQILGQKVEFLVSFYNNEISEKSEIFDDQFSVERPDGSNFTLKIRSTKLEDSAMYFCASLGQGAGEQFFGPGTRLTVL.

The gene calls are TRBV3-1 and TRBJ2-7, with D tentatively TRBD2 (5 bases). Trimming stripped 2 bases from V and 2 bases from J, with 13 bases between. From germline, CDR1 is LGHDT and CDR2 YNNKEL (reference sequence). The CDR3 contains 15 residues. The CDR3 nucleotides are TGTGCCAGCAGCCAACATCCACAACTAGCCTACGAGCAGTACTTC. Amino acids: CASSQHPQLAYEQYF.

This clonotype was counted only a few times. The chain carries TRBV18 and TRBJ2-1, with a tentative D call TRBD2 (5 bases). Per the germline V gene, CDR1 is KGHSH and CDR2 is LQKENI. This CDR3 region has 12 residues. V was shortened by 3 bases and J by 12 bases, with 12 bases between the two germline ends. This chain's CDR3 is CASSPGMVAQFF. CDR3 DNA: TGTGCCAGCTCACCCGGGATGGTGGCGCAGTTCTTC.

The chain recombines TRBV20-1 with TRBJ1-1; TRBD1 might be the D (5 bases). V was pared by 4 bases and J by 2 bases, with 20 bases between. The germline gives CDR1 DFQATT, CDR2 SNEGSKA (reference sequence). CDR3 length: 16 residues. CDR3 coding DNA: TGCAGTGCTATCCAACCGGGACGGATCACCAACACTGAAGCTTTCTTT. Translation: CSAIQPGRITNTEAFF.

The chain links TRBV20-1 to TRBJ2-5; TRBD1 matches 11 bases. Germline V gene data show CDR1 as DFQATT and CDR2 as SNEGSKA (reference sequence). CDR3 length equals 13 residues. V dropped 6 bases and J dropped 7; count of bases not matched to a gene: 7. CDR3 bases: TGCAGTGCAGCTGGACAGGGGGCCGGGACCCAGTACTTC. Translation gives CSAAGQGAGTQYF.

This sequence joins TRBV28 and TRBJ2-7; TRBD1 matches at 7 bases. This CDR3 has 14 residues. Per germline, CDR1 MDHEN and CDR2 SYDVKM. The ends lost 5 bases at V and 4 bases at J; junction bases unmatched: 8. Here the CDR3 DNA reads TGTGCCAGCAGTCTAGGGACAGTCGGTTACGAGCAGTACTTC. Its protein product is CASSLGTVGYEQYF.

This clonotype has ten or more counts. The V call is TRBV5-1, the J call TRBJ1-2; weak D call: TRBD1 (5 bases). This CDR3 is built from 13 residues. With 0 bases removed from V and 8 bases from J, the gap between germline ends came to 11 bases. Germline CDR1 and CDR2: SGHRS and YFSETQ. CDR3 coding DNA: TGCGCCAGCAGCTTGGGATCAACAGGAGGCTACACCTTC. Amino acid sequence: CASSLGSTGGYTF.

This clonotype was counted only a few times. The rearrangement links TRBV7-7 to TRBJ2-1; 10 bases map to TRBD1. J gave up 4 bases and V 5 bases, and 5 bases lay outside the gene matches. CDR3 length equals 15 residues. Looked up from germline, CDR1 is SSHAT and CDR2 is FNYEAQ (reference sequence). The CDR3 here is CASSRTGGGYNEQFF. Written as DNA, the CDR3 is TGTGCCAGCAGCCGGACAGGGGGAGGTTACAATGAGCAGTTCTTC.

Remarks on this clonotype: The germline gene is not matched at one end of the junction; a read error may be the cause. The rearrangement uses TRBV12-3 or TRBV12-4 and TRBJ1-5; D gene ambiguous. The CDR3 totals 12 residues. The DNA for the CDR3 is TGTGACAGCAGTTTAAACAGCGGCCCCCAGCATTTT. Protein: CDSSLNSGPQHF.

This clonotype was recorded only once. The chain combines TRBV7-2 with TRBJ2-1; the D gene is possibly TRBD2 (6 bases). V lost 5 bases and J 14 bases, leaving 19 bases between the germline ends. The CDR3 totals 13 residues. CDR1 and CDR2 from the germline V gene are SGHTA and FQGNSA. For the CDR3, the DNA is TGTGCCAGCAGCCCGCCCCTGGGTCCGGGGGAGTTCTTC. Translated, it gives CASSPPLGPGEFF.

This clonotype occurred a few times. V is TRBV7-6 and J is TRBJ2-5, with D perhaps matching TRBD2 (6 bases). Germline V gene data show CDR1 as SGHVS and CDR2 as FNYEAQ. The CDR3 extends over 15 amino acids. Trimming left V 2 bases short and J 4 bases short, with 14 bases between. The CDR3: CASSLLGGPGETQYF. In nucleotides, the CDR3 is TGTGCCAGCAGCTTACTTGGAGGGCCAGGAGAGACCCAGTACTTC.